The 18 T cell receptor beta chains below come from one sample, sequenced in a study of blood T cell repertoires in COVID-19. TCRdb's copy holds only in-frame clones and misses some; the assay was immunoSEQ multiplex PCR. The top ten hold under 3% of the sample, which has 150,000 to 200,000 clones, approximately 86% seen once. Material: peripheral blood. The receptor set was obtained from a woman aged 80 or over with COVID-19, enrolled during active disease.

This sequence joins TRBV5-5 and TRBJ2-5, with D possibly matching TRBD1 (6 bases). This CDR3 spans 13 amino acids. Germline V gene data show CDR1 as SGHKS and CDR2 as YYEKEE (reference sequence). Deletions cut 7 bases from V and 4 bases from J, with 14 bases between. The CDR3 DNA follows: TGTGCCAGCGGGAGCAGGGGTCGAGAGACCCAGTACTTC. Its protein product is CASGSRGRETQYF.

This clone was found a few times. V gene TRBV5-1 combines with J gene TRBJ2-1; unclear D gene. CDR3 length: 13 residues. V was trimmed by 0 bases and J by 10 bases, leaving 11 bases between them. Germline V lookup: CDR1 SGHRS, CDR2 YFSETQ. CDR3 loop: CASSLGATPEQFF. The CDR3 region has the DNA TGCGCCAGCAGCTTGGGGGCGACACCGGAGCAGTTCTTC.

A note on this clone: At one boundary the junction diverges from the germline segment, which might be a read error. Other DNA sequences in this specimen translate into the identical CDR3. In DNA form, the CDR3 reads TGTGCCAGCAGCAGCGGGGTCTACGAGCAGTACTTC. It yields the protein CASSSGVYEQYF. This chain connects TRBV5-1 to TRBJ2-7; 7 bases are a match to TRBD2. Germline lookup yields CDR1 SGHRS and CDR2 YFSETQ. This CDR3 comprises 12 residues.

There are a few counts of this clone. This chain uses TRBV28 with TRBJ1-5; D is perhaps TRBD1 (6 bases). Germline V CDR1 and CDR2: MDHEN, SYDVKM. The CDR3 has 16 amino acids. The V gene lost 7 bases and the J gene lost 1 base, with 17 bases spanning the gap. CDR3 coding DNA: TGTGCCAGCACCCCCGGGGGGCTAGGGAGCAATCAGCCCCAGCATTTT. Encoded protein: CASTPGGLGSNQPQHF.

The chain joins TRBV7-9 to TRBJ2-3, with D hard to call. The CDR3 is made up of 14 amino acids. V lost 5 bases, J lost 0 bases, and 9 bases lay in between. Germline V CDR1 and CDR2: SEHNR, FQNEAQ (reference sequence). Here the CDR3 reads CASSDSLSTDTQYF. DNA of the CDR3: TGTGCCAGCAGCGACTCCTTAAGCACAGATACGCAGTATTTT.

The chain uses TRBV5-4 and TRBJ2-1, with 7 nucleotides matching TRBD2. With V trimmed by 0 bases and J by 8 bases, 11 bases remained unmatched. The germline gives CDR1 SGHNT, CDR2 YYREEE (reference sequence). The CDR3 spans 16 residues. CDR3 loop: CASSLGAGGRWDEQFF. The CDR3 region has the DNA TGTGCCAGCAGCTTGGGAGCGGGCGGGAGATGGGATGAGCAGTTCTTC.

The chain joins TRBV19 to TRBJ1-1; D call uncertain. V lost 3 bases and J lost 1, with 6 bases in between. The germline CDR1 and CDR2 sequences are LNHDA and SQIVND (reference sequence). The CDR3 runs to 13 residues. CDR3 region: CASSIVQNTEAFF. The CDR3 DNA is TGTGCCAGTAGTATCGTACAGAACACTGAAGCTTTCTTT.

The V call is TRBV7-6, the J call TRBJ1-1; D might be TRBD1 (6 bases). V shed 1 base and J shed 5 bases, with 20 bases lying between them. The CDR3 loop spans 17 amino acids. Germline loops: CDR1 SGHVS, CDR2 FNYEAQ. CDR3 nucleotides: TGTGCCAGCAGCTTAGTGGAGGTGGGCAGGGGCGGAACTGAAGCTTTCTTT. Protein sequence: CASSLVEVGRGGTEAFF.

The chain is built from TRBV24-1 and TRBJ2-7; 7 nucleotides match TRBD1. CDR1 is KGHDR, CDR2 SFDVKD, per germline. The CDR3 sequence is 20 residues long. The J segment lost 3 bases and the V segment lost 3 bases, leaving 22 bases of the junction unmatched. The CDR3 bases are TGTGCCACCAGTGATGCGCGGCCCATTATGAGGGGGCGTTACATCTACGAGCAGTACTTC. Residues: CATSDARPIMRGRYIYEQYF.

The chain links TRBV7-2 to TRBJ1-2, with 9 bases lining up with TRBD1. The trim removed 5 bases at V and 1 base at J, leaving 5 bases unmatched. The CDR3 length is 15 residues. Per germline, CDR1 SGHTA and CDR2 FQGNSA. In DNA form, the CDR3 reads TGTGCCAGCAGCCCTGGGGGACAGGGTAACTATGGCTACACCTTC. Its protein is CASSPGGQGNYGYTF.

The chain employs TRBV7-9 and TRBJ2-1; TRBD2 aligns across 8 bases. From germline, CDR1 is SEHNR and CDR2 FQNEAQ (reference sequence). With V trimmed by 2 bases and J by 7 bases, 7 bases remained unmatched. This CDR3 has 15 residues. The CDR3 nucleotides read TGTGCCAGCAGCTTACGTCGGGAGGGCCAGAATGAGCAGTTCTTC. This sequence encodes CASSLRREGQNEQFF. Variable domain in full (rest from reference TRBV7-9 and TRBJ2-1): DTGVSQNPRHKITKRGQNVTFRCDPISEHNRLYWYRQTLGQGPEFLTYFQNEAQLEKSRLLSDRFSAERPKGSFSTLEIQRTEQGDSAMYLCASSLRREGQNEQFFGPGTRLTVL.

The rearrangement joins TRBV28 to TRBJ1-4, with D perhaps matching TRBD1 (6 bases). Germline lookup yields CDR1 MDHEN and CDR2 SYDVKM. The length of the CDR3 is 13 residues. V shed 5 bases and J shed 8 bases, with 12 bases lying between them. The CDR3 region has the DNA TGTGCCAGCAGTCAGGGGACCGAAGAAAAACTGTTTTTT. Protein product: CASSQGTEEKLFF.

J is TRBJ1-5 and V is TRBV28; no clear D. The CDR3 covers 12 residues. Germline V lookup: CDR1 MDHEN, CDR2 SYDVKM. V lost 7 bases, J lost 4 bases, and 8 bases lay in between. The CDR3 spells CASTLYNQPQHF. As DNA, the CDR3 is TGTGCCAGCACCCTATATAATCAGCCCCAGCATTTT.

The rearrangement links TRBV28 to TRBJ2-7, with TRBD1 as a possible D gene (5 bases). The CDR3 totals 14 residues. The germline gives CDR1 MDHEN, CDR2 SYDVKM. V was trimmed by 1 base and J by 4 bases, leaving 11 bases between them. This chain's CDR3 is CASSLLVGVYEQYF. For the CDR3, the DNA is TGTGCCAGCAGTTTATTAGTAGGGGTTTACGAGCAGTACTTC.

The sample holds a few counts of this clone. This rearrangement joins TRBV7-8 to TRBJ2-5; 7 nucleotides line up with TRBD1. After removal of 6 bases from V and 2 bases from J, the junction contained 3 bases not matched to a gene. Germline loops: CDR1 SGHVS, CDR2 FQNEAQ. The CDR3 is made up of 13 amino acids. In DNA form, the CDR3 reads TGTGCCAGCAGACTGACAGGGCAAGAGACCCAGTACTTC. Protein: CASRLTGQETQYF.

This clone was recorded only once. V is TRBV9 and J is TRBJ1-5; 7 bases agree with TRBD1. The ends lost 4 bases at V and 3 bases at J; junction bases unmatched: 4. The CDR3 contains 14 residues. CDR1 is SGDLS, CDR2 YYNGEE, per germline. The CDR3 reads CASSPGTVNQPQHF. CDR3 nucleotides: TGTGCCAGCAGCCCCGGGACAGTCAATCAGCCCCAGCATTTT.

V usage is TRBV5-1 and J usage is TRBJ2-1, with TRBD2 matching 11 bases. V trimming: 2 bases; J trimming: 0 bases; junction bases outside the gene matches: 4. The CDR3 covers 17 residues. CDR1 is SGHRS and CDR2 is YFSETQ in the germline V gene. The CDR3 spells CASSFSSGGSSYNEQFF. The CDR3 DNA reads as TGCGCCAGCAGCTTCTCTAGCGGGGGGAGCTCCTACAATGAGCAGTTCTTC.

This clone was observed a single time. V usage is TRBV28 and J usage is TRBJ1-4, with D possibly matching TRBD1 (6 bases). The CDR3 is 17 residues long. V lost 5 bases and J 3 bases, leaving 19 bases between the germline ends. The germline V gene has CDR1 MDHEN and CDR2 SYDVKM. CDR3 sequence reads: CASSHRQALGPNEKLFF. CDR3 coding DNA: TGTGCCAGCAGTCACCGACAGGCCCTCGGACCTAATGAAAAACTGTTTTTT.